The 7 T cell receptor beta chains given below trace back to one sample, sequenced in a study of T-cell memory formation after mild COVID-19. TCRdb reprocessed the 5' RACE reads via MiXCR and lists one record per CDR3 protein. The data show approximately 340,000 distinct CDR3 sequences, around 13% seen once. Sample: PBMCs or a T cell subset sorted from them (not recorded which). Receptors originate from a man between 18 and 35 years old who had mild COVID-19 (a few samples of this study predate the infection). Cell type and time point are not known.

This clonotype was detected only a few times. V gene TRBV7-3 combines with J gene TRBJ2-3; D possibly corresponds to TRBD2 (6 bases). The V and J ends lost 1 base and 3 bases respectively, with 11 bases between them. The CDR3 loop spans 15 amino acids. Germline CDR1 reads SGHTA; CDR2 reads FQGTGA. The CDR3 DNA reads as TGTGCCAGCAGCTTAATGGGGGGTTGGACAGATACGCAGTATTTT. This encodes CASSLMGGWTDTQYF.

The chain employs TRBV7-2 and TRBJ2-2; 10 bases line up with TRBD1. The J segment lost 5 bases and the V segment lost 5 bases, leaving 5 bases of the junction unmatched. This CDR3 has 15 amino acids. Germline CDR1 and CDR2: SGHTA and FQGNSA. CDR3: CASSPSGQGTGELFF. CDR3 DNA sequence: TGTGCCAGCAGCCCATCGGGACAGGGGACCGGGGAGCTGTTTTTT.

The CDR3 region has the DNA TGTGACAGAAGCCCGGGACAGGGAATCTACGAGCAGTACTTC. Translation gives CDRSPGQGIYEQYF. This rearrangement joins TRBV9 to TRBJ2-7; 9 bases align to TRBD1. The CDR3 has 14 residues. Germline V gene data show CDR1 as SGDLS and CDR2 as YYNGEE.

In nucleotides, the CDR3 is TGTGCCAGCAGCTCTCCAGGACAGGCACCATATGGCTACACCTTC. Its translation: CASSSPGQAPYGYTF. The genes are TRBV7-2 and TRBJ1-2; TRBD1 matches at 7 bases. The CDR3 is made up of 15 amino acids. V gave up 4 bases and J gave up 5 bases; unmatched junction bases: 10. Looked up from germline, CDR1 is SGHTA and CDR2 is FQGNSA.

J is TRBJ2-2 and V is TRBV27; no reliable D call. V was pared by 0 bases and J by 7 bases, with 12 bases between. Germline assignment: CDR1 MNHEY and CDR2 SMNVEV (reference sequence). The CDR3 has 15 amino acids. The CDR3: CASSLSVAAGGELFF. The CDR3 DNA is TGTGCCAGCAGTTTATCGGTGGCCGCTGGCGGGGAGCTGTTTTTT.

There are many counts of this clonotype. The V call is TRBV7-6, the J call TRBJ2-3; tentatively, D is TRBD2 (6 bases). The CDR3 totals 16 residues. With 6 bases removed from V and 8 bases from J, the gap between germline ends came to 24 bases. Germline lookup yields CDR1 SGHVS and CDR2 FNYEAQ. CDR3 bases: TGTGCCAGCAGTGGGGGTCTAGCCCGGCAGGAGGGTACGCAGTATTTT. Amino acids: CASSGGLARQEGTQYF.

This clonotype has more than one count but fewer than ten. CDR3 region: CASSPGQGAAGELFF. CDR3 coding DNA: TGTGCCAGTAGTCCGGGACAGGGGGCAGCCGGGGAGCTGTTTTTT. This sequence joins TRBV19 and TRBJ2-2; 12 bases match TRBD1. The V and J ends lost 5 bases and 6 bases, in that order; junction bases with no gene match: 4. Germline assignment: CDR1 LNHDA and CDR2 SQIVND (reference sequence). This CDR3 has 15 amino acids.